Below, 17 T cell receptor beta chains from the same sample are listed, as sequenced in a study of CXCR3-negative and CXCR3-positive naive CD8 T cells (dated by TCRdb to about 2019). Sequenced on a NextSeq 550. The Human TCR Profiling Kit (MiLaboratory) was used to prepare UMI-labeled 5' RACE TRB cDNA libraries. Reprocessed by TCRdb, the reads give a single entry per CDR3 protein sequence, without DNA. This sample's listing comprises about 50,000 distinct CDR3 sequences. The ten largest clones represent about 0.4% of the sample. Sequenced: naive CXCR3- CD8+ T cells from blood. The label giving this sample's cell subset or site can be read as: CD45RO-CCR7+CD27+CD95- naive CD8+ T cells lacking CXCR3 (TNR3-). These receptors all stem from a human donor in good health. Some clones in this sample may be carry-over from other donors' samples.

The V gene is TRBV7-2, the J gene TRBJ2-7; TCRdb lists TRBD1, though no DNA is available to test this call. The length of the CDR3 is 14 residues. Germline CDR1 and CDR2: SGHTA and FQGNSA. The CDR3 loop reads CASSLVTGSYEQYF.

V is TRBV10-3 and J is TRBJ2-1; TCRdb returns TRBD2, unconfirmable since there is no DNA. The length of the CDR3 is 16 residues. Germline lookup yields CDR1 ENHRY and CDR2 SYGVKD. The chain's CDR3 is CAISELAGGPKNEQFF.

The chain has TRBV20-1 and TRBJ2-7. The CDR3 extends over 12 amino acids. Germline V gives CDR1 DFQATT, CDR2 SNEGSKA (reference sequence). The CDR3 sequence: CSARRSLQEQYF.

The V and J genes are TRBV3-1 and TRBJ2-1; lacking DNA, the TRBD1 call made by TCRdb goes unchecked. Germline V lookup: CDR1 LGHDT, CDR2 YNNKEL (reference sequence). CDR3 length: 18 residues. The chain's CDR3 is CASSHRDGGVLSYNEQFF.

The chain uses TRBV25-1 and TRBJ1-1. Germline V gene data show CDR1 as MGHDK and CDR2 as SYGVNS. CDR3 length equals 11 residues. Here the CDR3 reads CASSVGTEAFF.

The CDR3 loop is CASSSPWGLAGGTSYNEQFF. This rearrangement joins TRBV6-2 or TRBV6-3 to TRBJ2-1; TCRdb designates TRBD2, a call that cannot be tested without DNA. CDR1 and CDR2 (germline): MNHEY, SVGEGT. This CDR3 region has 20 residues.

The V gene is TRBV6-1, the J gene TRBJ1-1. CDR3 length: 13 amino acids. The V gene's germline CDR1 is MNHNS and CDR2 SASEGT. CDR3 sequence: CASRGIDVTEAFF.

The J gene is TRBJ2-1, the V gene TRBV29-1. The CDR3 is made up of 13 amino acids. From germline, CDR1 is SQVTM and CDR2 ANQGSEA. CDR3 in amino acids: CSAVGSSYNEQFF.

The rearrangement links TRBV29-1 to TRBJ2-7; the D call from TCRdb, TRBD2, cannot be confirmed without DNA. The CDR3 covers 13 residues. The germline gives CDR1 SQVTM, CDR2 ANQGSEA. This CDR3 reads CSAMVAASYEQYF.

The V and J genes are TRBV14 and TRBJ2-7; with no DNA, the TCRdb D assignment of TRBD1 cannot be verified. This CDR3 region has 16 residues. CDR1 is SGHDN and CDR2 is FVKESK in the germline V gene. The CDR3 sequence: CASSPAFQGALSEQYF.

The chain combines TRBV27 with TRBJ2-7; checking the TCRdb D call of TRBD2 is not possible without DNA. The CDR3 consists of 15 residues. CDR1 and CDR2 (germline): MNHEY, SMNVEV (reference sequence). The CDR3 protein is CASNPPGLAGVEQYF.

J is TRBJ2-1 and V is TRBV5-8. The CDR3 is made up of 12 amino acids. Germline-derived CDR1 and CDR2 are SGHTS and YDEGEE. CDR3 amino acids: CASSVTRREQFF.

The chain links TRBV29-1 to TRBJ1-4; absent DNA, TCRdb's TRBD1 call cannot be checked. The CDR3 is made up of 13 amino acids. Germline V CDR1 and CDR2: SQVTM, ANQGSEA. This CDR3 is CSVESGTREKLFF.

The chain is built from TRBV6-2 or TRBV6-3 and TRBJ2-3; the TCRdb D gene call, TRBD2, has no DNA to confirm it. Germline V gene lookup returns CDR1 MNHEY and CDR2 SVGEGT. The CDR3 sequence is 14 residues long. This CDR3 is CASSYRRVTDTQYF.

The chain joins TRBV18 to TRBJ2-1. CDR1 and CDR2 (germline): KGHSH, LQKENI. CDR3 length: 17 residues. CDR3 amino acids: CASSPPDSFGAYNEQFF.

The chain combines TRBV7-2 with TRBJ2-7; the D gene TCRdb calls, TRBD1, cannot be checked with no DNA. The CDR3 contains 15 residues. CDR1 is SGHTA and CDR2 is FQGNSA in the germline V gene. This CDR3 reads CASSLKEPGQHEQYF.

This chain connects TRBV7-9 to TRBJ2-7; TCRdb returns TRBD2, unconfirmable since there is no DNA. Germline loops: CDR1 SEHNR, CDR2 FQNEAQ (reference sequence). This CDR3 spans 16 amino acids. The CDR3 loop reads CASSPRWGTSSYEQYF.